Each of the 7 T cell receptor beta chains below was sequenced from the same sample in a study of shared clonotypes between healthy human individuals. Naive CD8 cells lacked CD45RO and underwent positive selection for CCR7, leaving out terminally differentiated effector memory CD45RA+ cells. Using immunoSEQ multiplex PCR, the repertoire was profiled, and TCRdb retains in-frame clones only, with some absent. This sample has about 2.1 million clones, with approximately 94% found just once. Specimen: naive CD8+ T cells from PBMCs. Source of these receptors: a man younger than 35 in good health. Some clones in this sample may be carry-over from other donors' samples.

The CDR3 nucleotides are TGTGCCACCGAAGCGGGACCCCGCACCGGGGAGCTGTTTTTT. It is translated as CATEAGPRTGELFF. The chain uses TRBV6-1 and TRBJ2-2; the match to TRBD2 covers 7 bases. The CDR3 extends over 14 amino acids. Germline V gene sequence: CDR1 MNHNS, CDR2 SASEGT. V trimming: 10 bases; J trimming: 4 bases; junction bases outside the gene matches: 9.

The rearrangement uses TRBV27 and TRBJ1-5, with 8 bases fitting TRBD1. CDR1 is MNHEY and CDR2 is SMNVEV in the germline V gene (reference sequence). Unmatched junction bases numbered 12, after V lost 4 bases and J lost 7 bases. The CDR3 is 16 residues long. The CDR3 sequence is CASSSHGQGQGQPQHF. The CDR3 DNA follows: TGTGCCAGCAGTTCTCATGGACAGGGACAAGGGCAGCCCCAGCATTTT.

The rearrangement uses TRBV29-1 and TRBJ2-2, with a tentative D call TRBD2 (5 bases). This CDR3 is 12 amino acids long. Germline V gene data show CDR1 as SQVTM and CDR2 as ANQGSEA. CDR3 sequence (DNA): TGCATCATCACAACGCGGGCCGGGGAGCTGTTTTTT. Protein: CIITTRAGELFF.

This clone appeared a single time. The gene calls are TRBV5-1 and TRBJ2-6; D uncertain. Germline CDR1 is SGHRS and CDR2 is YFSETQ. The V end was cut by 2 bases, the J end by 2 bases, with 14 bases between. CDR3 length: 17 residues. DNA of the CDR3: TGCGCCAGCAGCTTTAAAACAGTTAGGGCTGGGGCCAACGTCCTGACTTTC. This encodes CASSFKTVRAGANVLTF.

This clone showed up just once. Other nucleotide sequences from this sample produce the same CDR3. This chain links TRBV5-6 with TRBJ2-7; D is perhaps TRBD1 (6 bases). Germline assignment: CDR1 SGHDT and CDR2 YYEEEE. The V and J ends lost 0 bases and 0 bases respectively, with 7 bases between them. This CDR3 comprises 14 residues. This chain's CDR3 is CASSLGDNSYEQYF. The DNA of the CDR3 is TGTGCCAGCAGCTTGGGGGACAACTCCTACGAGCAGTACTTC.

The V and J genes are TRBV19 and TRBJ1-1; TRBD1 matches at 9 bases. The V and J ends lost 4 bases and 4 bases, in that order; junction bases with no gene match: 7. This CDR3 has 15 residues. Germline V gene sequence: CDR1 LNHDA, CDR2 SQIVND (reference sequence). CDR3 in amino acids: CASSTSQGASTEAFF. CDR3 in DNA: TGTGCCAGTAGTACCTCACAGGGGGCATCCACTGAAGCTTTCTTT.

This chain joins TRBV7-2 and TRBJ2-3; the D call may be TRBD1 or TRBD2 (6 bases each). Trimming shortened V by 0 bases and J by 4 bases, and 17 bases separated the two germline ends. Germline CDR1 SGHTA, CDR2 FQGNSA. This CDR3 has 17 amino acids. The CDR3 loop reads CASSLARFGGLADTQYF. The DNA for the CDR3 is TGTGCCAGCAGCTTAGCGCGGTTTGGGGGGCTCGCAGATACGCAGTATTTT.